The rows below give T cell receptor beta chains drawn from one sample of a study of cytomegalovirus exposure and HLA in healthy donors. Clones were read by immunoSEQ multiplex PCR, and TCRdb kept only the in-frame ones, dropping some. The data show about 130,000 clones, about four fifths seen once. Sequencing used PBMCs. The receptor source for this set is a man aged 25 to 40 in good health. The CDR3 runs from the conserved cysteine through the conserved F or W. Fields, in order: CDR3 protein, V gene, D gene, clone size, J gene. The D gene is left open where the match is weak. Rows may omit the clone size; those that give it use once, few, many or a size class.

CASSPRTGVSYNEQFF TRBV7-3 TRBD1 - TRBJ2-1
CASSISGTPYGYTF TRBV19 - few TRBJ1-2
CATSSLGSTYEQYF TRBV15 - - -
CAWNRGLADEQFF TRBV30 TRBD2 - TRBJ2-1
CASSLAGGAFYEQYF TRBV9 TRBD2 - -
CASRKAGGPGTQYF TRBV6-5 TRBD2 - TRBJ2-5
CASSYGLAAGDEQYF TRBV6-5 TRBD2 - TRBJ2-7
CASSPNAGGQETQYF TRBV7-3 TRBD1 - TRBJ2-5
CASSQESIFGLADYNEQFF TRBV14 TRBD2 - TRBJ2-1
CASSGRRTLYEQYF TRBV6-5 - few TRBJ2-7